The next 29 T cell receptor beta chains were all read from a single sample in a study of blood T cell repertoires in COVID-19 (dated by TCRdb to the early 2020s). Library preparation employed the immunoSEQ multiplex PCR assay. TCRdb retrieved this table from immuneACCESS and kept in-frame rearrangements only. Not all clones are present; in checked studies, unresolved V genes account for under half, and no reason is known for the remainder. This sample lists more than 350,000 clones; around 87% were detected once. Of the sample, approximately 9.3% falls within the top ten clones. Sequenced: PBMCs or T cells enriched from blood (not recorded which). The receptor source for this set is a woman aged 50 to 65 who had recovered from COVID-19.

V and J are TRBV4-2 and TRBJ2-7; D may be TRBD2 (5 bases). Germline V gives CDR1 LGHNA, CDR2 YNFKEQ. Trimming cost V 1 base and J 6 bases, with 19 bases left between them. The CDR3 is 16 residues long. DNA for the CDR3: TGTGCCAGCAGCCAAGCCGGTAGCGAACCGTCAGGCGAGCAGTACTTC. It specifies CASSQAGSEPSGEQYF.

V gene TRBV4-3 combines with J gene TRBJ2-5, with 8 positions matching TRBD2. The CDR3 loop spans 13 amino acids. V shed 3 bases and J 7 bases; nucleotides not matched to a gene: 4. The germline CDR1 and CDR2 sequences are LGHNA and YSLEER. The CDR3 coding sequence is TGCGCCAGCAGCCAGCACCGGGAGGGGACCCAGTACTTC. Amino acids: CASSQHREGTQYF.

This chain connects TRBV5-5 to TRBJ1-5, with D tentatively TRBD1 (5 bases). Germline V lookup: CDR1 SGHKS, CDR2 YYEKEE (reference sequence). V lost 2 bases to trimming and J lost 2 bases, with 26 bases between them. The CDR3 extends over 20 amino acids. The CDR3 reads CASSFQGARLKTAGNQPQHF. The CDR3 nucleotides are TGTGCCAGCAGCTTCCAAGGGGCGCGTCTCAAAACTGCTGGCAATCAGCCCCAGCATTTT.

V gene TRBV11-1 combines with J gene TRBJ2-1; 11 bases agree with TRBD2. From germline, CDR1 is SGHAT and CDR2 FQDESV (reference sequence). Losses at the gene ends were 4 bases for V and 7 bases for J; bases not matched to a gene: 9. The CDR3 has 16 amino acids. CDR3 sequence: CASSSVSGGGLNEQFF. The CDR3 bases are TGTGCCAGCAGCTCCGTTAGCGGGGGGGGTTTAAATGAGCAGTTCTTC.

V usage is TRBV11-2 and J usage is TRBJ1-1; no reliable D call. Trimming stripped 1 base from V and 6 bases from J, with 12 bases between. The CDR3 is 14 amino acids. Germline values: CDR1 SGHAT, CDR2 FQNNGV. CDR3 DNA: TGTGCCAGCAGCTTAGTGGCCAGCAGCGCTGAAGCTTTCTTT. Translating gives CASSLVASSAEAFF.

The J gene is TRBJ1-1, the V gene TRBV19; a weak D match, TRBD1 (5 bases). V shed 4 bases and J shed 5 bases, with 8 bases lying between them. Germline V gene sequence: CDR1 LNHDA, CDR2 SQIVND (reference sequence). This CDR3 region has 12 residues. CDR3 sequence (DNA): TGTGCCAGTAGTACAGGGTGGACTGAAGCTTTCTTT. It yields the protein CASSTGWTEAFF.

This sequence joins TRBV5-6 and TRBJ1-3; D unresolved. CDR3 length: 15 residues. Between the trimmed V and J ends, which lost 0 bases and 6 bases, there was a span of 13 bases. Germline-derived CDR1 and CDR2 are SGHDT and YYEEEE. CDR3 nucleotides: TGTGCCAGCAGCTTGGTGCGGTCTCTGGAAAACACCATATATTTT. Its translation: CASSLVRSLENTIYF.

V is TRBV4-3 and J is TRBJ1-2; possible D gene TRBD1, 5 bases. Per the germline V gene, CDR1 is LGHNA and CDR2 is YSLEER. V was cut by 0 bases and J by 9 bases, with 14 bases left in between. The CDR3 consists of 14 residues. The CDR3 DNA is TGCGCCAGCAGCCAAGATATTCCGGACAACAGCTACACCTTC. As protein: CASSQDIPDNSYTF.

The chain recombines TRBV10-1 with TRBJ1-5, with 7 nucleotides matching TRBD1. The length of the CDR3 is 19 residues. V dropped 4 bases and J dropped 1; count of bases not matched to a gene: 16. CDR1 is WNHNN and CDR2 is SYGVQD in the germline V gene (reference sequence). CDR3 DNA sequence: TGCGCCAGCAGTGTTCAGGGGGGCGCGAGCCCTTGGAGCAATCAGCCCCAGCATTTT. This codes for CASSVQGGASPWSNQPQHF.

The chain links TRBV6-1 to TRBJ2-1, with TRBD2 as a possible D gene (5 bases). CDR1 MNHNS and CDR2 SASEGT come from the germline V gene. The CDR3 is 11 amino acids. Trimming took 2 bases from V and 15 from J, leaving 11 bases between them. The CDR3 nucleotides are TGTGCCAGCAGTGAACGGGGTGTTGGGTTCTTC. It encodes CASSERGVGFF.

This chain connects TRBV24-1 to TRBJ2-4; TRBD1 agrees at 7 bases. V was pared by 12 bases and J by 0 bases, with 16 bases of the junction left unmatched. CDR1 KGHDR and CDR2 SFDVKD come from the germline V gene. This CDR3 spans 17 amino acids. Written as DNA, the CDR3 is TGTGCCCCGCACCGGGACAGACCCACCCTAGCCAAAAACATTCAGTACTTC. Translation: CAPHRDRPTLAKNIQYF.

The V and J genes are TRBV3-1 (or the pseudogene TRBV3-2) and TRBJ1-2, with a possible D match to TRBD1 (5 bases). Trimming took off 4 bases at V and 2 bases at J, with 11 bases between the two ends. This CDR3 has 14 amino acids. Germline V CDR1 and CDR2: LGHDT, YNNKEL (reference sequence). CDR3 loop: CASSPLDRNYGYTF. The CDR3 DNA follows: TGTGCCAGCAGCCCACTCGACAGAAACTATGGCTACACCTTC.

CDR3 sequence (DNA): TGCGCCAGCAGCTCCGGGACATTGAGCTCTGGGGCCAACGTCCTGACTTTC. It codes for CASSSGTLSSGANVLTF. This chain links TRBV5-1 with TRBJ2-6, with D perhaps matching TRBD1 (6 bases). Between the trimmed V and J ends, which lost 3 bases and 0 bases, there was a span of 13 bases. CDR3 length: 17 amino acids. CDR1 and CDR2 from the germline V gene are SGHRS and YFSETQ.

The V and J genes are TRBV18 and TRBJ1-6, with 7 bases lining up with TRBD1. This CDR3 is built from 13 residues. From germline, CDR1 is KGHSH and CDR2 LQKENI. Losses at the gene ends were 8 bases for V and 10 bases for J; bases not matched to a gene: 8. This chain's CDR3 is CASRTGSGSPLHF. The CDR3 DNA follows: TGTGCCAGCCGGACAGGTTCTGGATCACCCCTCCACTTT.

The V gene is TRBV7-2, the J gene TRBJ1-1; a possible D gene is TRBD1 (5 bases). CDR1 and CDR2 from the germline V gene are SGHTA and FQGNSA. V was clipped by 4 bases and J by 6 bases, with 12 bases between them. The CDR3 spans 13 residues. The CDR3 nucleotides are TGTGCCAGCAGCTCCTGGGGGGGTGCTGAAGCTTTCTTT. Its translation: CASSSWGGAEAFF.

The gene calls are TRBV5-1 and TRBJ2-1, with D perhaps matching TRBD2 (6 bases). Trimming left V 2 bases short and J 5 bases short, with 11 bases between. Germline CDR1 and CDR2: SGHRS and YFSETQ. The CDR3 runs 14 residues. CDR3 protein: CASSLGGAHNEQFF. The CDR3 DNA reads TGCGCCAGCAGCTTAGGCGGGGCCCACAATGAGCAGTTCTTC.

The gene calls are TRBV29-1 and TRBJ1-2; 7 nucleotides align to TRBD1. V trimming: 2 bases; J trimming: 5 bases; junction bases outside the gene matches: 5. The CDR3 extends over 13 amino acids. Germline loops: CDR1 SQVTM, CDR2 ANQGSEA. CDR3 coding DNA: TGCAGCGTTGAACTCAGGGGGAATTATGGCTACACCTTC. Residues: CSVELRGNYGYTF.

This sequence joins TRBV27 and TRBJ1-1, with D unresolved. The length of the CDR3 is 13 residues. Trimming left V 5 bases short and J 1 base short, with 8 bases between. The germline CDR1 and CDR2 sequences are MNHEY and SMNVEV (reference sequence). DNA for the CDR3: TGTGCCAGCAGTCCCCGACAGAACACTGAAGCTTTCTTT. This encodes CASSPRQNTEAFF.

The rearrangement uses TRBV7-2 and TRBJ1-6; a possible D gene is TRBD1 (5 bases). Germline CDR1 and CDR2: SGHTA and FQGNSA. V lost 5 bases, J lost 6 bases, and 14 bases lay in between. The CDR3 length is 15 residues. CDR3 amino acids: CASSLIRRGNSPLHF. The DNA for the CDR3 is TGTGCCAGCAGCCTAATCCGTAGGGGTAATTCACCCCTCCACTTT.

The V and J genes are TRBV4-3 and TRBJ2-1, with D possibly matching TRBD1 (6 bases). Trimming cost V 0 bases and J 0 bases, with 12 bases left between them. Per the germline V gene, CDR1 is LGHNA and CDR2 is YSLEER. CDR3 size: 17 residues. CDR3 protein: CASSQDRGISSYNEQFF. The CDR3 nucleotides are TGCGCCAGCAGCCAAGACAGGGGTATAAGCTCCTACAATGAGCAGTTCTTC.

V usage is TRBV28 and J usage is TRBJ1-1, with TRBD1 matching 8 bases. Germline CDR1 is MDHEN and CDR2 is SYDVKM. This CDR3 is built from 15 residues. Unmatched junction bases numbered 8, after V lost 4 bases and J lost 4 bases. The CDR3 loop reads CASSSLQGARTEAFF. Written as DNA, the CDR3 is TGTGCCAGCAGTTCCTTGCAGGGGGCGCGCACTGAAGCTTTCTTT.

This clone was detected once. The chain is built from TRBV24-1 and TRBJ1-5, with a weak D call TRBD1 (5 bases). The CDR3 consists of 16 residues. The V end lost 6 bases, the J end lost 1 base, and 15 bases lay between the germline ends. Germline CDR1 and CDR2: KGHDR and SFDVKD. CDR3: CATSQSGYVSNQPQHF. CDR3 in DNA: TGTGCCACCAGTCAATCAGGGTATGTCAGCAATCAGCCCCAGCATTTT.

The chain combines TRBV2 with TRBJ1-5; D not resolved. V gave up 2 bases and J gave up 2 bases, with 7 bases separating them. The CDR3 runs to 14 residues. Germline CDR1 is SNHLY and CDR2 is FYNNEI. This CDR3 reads CASSENRGNQPQHF. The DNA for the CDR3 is TGTGCCAGCAGTGAAAACCGAGGCAATCAGCCCCAGCATTTT.

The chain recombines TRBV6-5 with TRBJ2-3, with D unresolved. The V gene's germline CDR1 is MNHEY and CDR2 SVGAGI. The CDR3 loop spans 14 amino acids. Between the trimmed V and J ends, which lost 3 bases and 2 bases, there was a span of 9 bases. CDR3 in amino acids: CASSYFGSTDTQYF. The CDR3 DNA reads TGTGCCAGCAGTTATTTCGGTTCCACAGATACGCAGTATTTT.

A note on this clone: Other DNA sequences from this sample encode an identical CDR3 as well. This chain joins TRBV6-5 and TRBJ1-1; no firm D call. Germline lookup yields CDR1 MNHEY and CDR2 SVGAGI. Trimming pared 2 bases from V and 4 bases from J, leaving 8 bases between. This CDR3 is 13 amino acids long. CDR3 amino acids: CASSYARGTEAFF. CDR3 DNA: TGTGCCAGCAGTTACGCTAGAGGCACTGAAGCTTTCTTT.

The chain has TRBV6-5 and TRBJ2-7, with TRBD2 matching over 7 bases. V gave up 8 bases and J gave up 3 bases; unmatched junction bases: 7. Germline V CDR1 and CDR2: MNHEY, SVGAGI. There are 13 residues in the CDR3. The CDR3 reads CASGGGTRYEQYF. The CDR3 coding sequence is TGTGCCAGCGGGGGGGGGACCCGCTACGAGCAGTACTTC.

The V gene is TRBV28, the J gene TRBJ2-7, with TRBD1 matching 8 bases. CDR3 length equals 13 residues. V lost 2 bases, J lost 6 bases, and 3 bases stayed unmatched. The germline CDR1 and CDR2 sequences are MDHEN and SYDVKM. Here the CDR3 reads CASSLTGGAEQYF. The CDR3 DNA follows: TGTGCCAGCAGTTTAACAGGGGGTGCCGAGCAGTACTTC.

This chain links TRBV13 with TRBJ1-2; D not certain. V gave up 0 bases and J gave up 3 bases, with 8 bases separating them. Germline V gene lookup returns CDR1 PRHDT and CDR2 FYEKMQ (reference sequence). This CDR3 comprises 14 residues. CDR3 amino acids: CASSLGRRHYGYTF. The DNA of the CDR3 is TGTGCCAGCAGCTTAGGTAGGAGACACTATGGCTACACCTTC.

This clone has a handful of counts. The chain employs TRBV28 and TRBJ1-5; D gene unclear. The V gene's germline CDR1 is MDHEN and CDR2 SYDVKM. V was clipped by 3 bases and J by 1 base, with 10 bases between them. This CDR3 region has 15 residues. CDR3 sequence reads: CASSLTGRSNQPQHF. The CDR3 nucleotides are TGTGCCAGCAGTTTGACCGGGAGGAGCAATCAGCCCCAGCATTTT.